This T cell receptor (beta chain) was captured in a study of blood T cell repertoires in COVID-19. On the study more broadly: Samples representing acute and convalescent COVID-19 were sourced from the United States, Italy and Spain.

Sequencing was performed with immunoSEQ multiplex PCR; in TCRdb, only in-frame clones are kept and a portion is missing. There are approximately 170,000 clones in the sample; more than 80% occur only once, and 9.5% to 15% lies in the top ten. V gave up 7 bases and J gave up 0 bases, with 12 bases separating them. The CDR3 runs 15 residues. Germline-derived CDR1 and CDR2 are KGHDR and SFDVKD. This clone was detected only once. Material for sequencing was PBMCs or T cells enriched from blood (not recorded which). The clonotype was recovered from a man between 45 and 60 years old who had recovered from COVID-19. V is TRBV24-1 and J is TRBJ2-4, with D possibly TRBD1 on 6 matching bases. In DNA form, the CDR3 reads TGTGCCACCAGCCCCGACAGGTTAGCCAAAAACATTCAGTACTTC. Amino acids: CATSPDRLAKNIQYF.